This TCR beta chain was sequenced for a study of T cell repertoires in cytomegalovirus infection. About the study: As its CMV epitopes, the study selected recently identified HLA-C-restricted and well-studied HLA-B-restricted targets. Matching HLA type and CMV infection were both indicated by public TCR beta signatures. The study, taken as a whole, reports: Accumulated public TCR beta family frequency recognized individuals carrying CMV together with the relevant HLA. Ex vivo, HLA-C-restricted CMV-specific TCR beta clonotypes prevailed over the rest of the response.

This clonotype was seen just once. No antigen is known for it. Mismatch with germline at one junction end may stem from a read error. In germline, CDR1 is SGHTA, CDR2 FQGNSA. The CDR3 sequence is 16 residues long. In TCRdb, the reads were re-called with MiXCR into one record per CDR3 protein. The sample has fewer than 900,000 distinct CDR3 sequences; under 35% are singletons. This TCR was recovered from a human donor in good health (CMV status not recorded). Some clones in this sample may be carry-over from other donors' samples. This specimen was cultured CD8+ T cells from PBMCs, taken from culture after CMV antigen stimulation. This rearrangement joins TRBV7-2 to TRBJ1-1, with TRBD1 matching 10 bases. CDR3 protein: CASSIRDRGGNTEAYF. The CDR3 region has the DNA TGTGCCAGCAGCATCCGGGACAGGGGCGGGAACACTGAAGCTTACTTT.